This T cell receptor beta chain was found in a study of neoadjuvant anti-PD-1 for oral cavity cancer. Looking at the study overall: Non-progressing patients received a fourth nivolumab dose near day 43, then surgery on days 50-56.

The time point here: after neoadjuvant nivolumab, at surgical resection. Patients were newly diagnosed with stage II-IVA oral cavity squamous cell carcinoma without prior systemic or radiation treatment. Patients had HPV-negative, locally advanced oral cavity squamous cell carcinoma. Sequencing was performed with immunoSEQ multiplex PCR; in TCRdb, only in-frame clones are kept and a portion is missing. Altogether 40,000 to 50,000 clones are present, approximately 80% being singletons, with the ten largest covering around 4.4%. Overall study findings and caveats: Higher pretreatment Treg/Th17 ratios tracked higher pretreatment blood clonality.

CDR1 and CDR2 from the germline V gene are MDHEN and SYDVKM. Trimming removed 2 bases from V and 0 bases from J; junction bases left unmatched: 11. The CDR3 contains 18 residues. With respect to this clone: Its specificity is unknown.

Material: PBMCs, obtained after nivolumab (anti-PD-1) treatment. This receptor was obtained from a person between 35 and 79 years old with oral cavity squamous cell carcinoma. V and J are TRBV28 and TRBJ2-3; 7 bases agree with TRBD2. CDR3 bases: TGTGCCAGCAGTTTAGGGCCAGGGAGGGGACCTAGCACAGATACGCAGTATTTT. It is translated as CASSLGPGRGPSTDTQYF.